This entry features one T cell receptor (beta chain) sequence. Its antigen is not identified. The CDR3 extends over 18 amino acids. J was trimmed by 5 bases and V by 4 bases; bases with no gene match: 10. Germline-derived CDR1 and CDR2 are SGDLS and YYNGEE. Primers included in the PCR were 60 Vbeta and 13 Jbeta primers. Generated by immunoSEQ multiplex PCR, the TCRdb table keeps only in-frame clones and is missing some. This sample has approximately 110,000 clones, with 77% found just once. The data originate from a study of cytomegalovirus exposure and HLA in healthy donors. Study results and limitations: Apart from CMV serostatus, no immune exposure information was available. DRB1 had the most TCR associations and HLA-C the fewest, a later analysis found, with rates varying by HLA locus.

The chain couples TRBV9 to TRBJ2-2, with 14 bases matching TRBD2. Sequencing was performed on PBMCs. The TCR was taken from a middle-aged woman in good health and CMV-seropositive. The CDR3 DNA is TGTGCCAGCAGCCTGCCGGGACTAGCGGGAGAAAGGACCGGGGAGCTGTTTTTT. This codes for CASSLPGLAGERTGELFF. The whole variable domain, remainder taken from reference TRBV9 and TRBJ2-2, is DSGVTQTPKHLITATGQRVTLRCSPRSGDLSVYWYQQSLDQGLQFLIQYYNGEERAKGNILERFSAQQFPDLHSELNLSSLELGDSALYFCASSLPGLAGERTGELFFGEGSRLTVL.